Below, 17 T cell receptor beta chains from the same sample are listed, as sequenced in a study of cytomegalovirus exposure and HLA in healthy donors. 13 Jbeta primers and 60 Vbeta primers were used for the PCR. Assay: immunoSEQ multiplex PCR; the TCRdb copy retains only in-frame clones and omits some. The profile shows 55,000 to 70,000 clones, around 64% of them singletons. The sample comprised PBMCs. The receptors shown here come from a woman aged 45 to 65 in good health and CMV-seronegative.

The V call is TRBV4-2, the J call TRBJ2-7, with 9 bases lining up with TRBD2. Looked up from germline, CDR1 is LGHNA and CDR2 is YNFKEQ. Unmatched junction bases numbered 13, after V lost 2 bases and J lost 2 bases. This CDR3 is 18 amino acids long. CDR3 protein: CASSQLFLAGVSAYEQYF. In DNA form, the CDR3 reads TGTGCCAGCAGCCAACTCTTCTTAGCGGGAGTATCTGCCTACGAGCAGTACTTC.

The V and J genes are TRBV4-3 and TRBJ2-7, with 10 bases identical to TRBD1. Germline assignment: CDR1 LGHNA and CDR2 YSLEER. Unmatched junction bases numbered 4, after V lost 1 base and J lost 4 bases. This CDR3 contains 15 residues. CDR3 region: CASSQGTGGVYEQYF. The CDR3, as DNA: TGCGCCAGCAGCCAAGGGACAGGGGGGGTGTACGAGCAGTACTTC.

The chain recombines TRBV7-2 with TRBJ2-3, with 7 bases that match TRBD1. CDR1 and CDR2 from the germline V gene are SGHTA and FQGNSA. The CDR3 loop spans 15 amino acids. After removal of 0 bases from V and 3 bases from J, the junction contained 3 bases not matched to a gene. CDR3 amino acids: CASSLAQGETDTQYF. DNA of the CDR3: TGTGCCAGCAGCTTAGCGCAGGGGGAGACAGATACGCAGTATTTT.

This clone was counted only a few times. Here the CDR3 reads CASSAENIMGQSYNEQFF. DNA for the CDR3: TGTGCCAGCAGTGCCGAAAATATAATGGGACAGAGCTACAATGAGCAGTTCTTC. This rearrangement joins TRBV25-1 to TRBJ2-1; 7 bases line up with TRBD1. Germline CDR1 MGHDK, CDR2 SYGVNS. The CDR3 is 18 residues long. The ends lost 4 bases at V and 3 bases at J; junction bases unmatched: 15.

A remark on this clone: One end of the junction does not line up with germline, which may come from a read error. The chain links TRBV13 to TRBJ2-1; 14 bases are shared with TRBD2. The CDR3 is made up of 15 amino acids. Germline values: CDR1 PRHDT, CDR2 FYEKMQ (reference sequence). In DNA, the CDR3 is TGTGCCAGCAGCATAGGGACTAGCGGGAGCGGTGAGCAGTTCTTC. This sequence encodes CASSIGTSGSGEQFF.

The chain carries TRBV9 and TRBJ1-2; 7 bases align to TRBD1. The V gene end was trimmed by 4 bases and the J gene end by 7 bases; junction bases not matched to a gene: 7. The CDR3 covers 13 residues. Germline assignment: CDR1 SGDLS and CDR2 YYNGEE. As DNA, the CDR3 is TGTGCCAGCAGCTCCAGGGGGGAGTCTGGCTACACCTTC. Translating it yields CASSSRGESGYTF.

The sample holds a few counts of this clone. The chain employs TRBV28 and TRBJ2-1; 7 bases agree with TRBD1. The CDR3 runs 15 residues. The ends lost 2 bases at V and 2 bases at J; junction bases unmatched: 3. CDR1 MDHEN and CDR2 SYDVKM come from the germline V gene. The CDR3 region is CASSLDRVAYNEQFF. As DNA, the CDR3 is TGTGCCAGCAGTTTAGACAGGGTGGCCTACAATGAGCAGTTCTTC.

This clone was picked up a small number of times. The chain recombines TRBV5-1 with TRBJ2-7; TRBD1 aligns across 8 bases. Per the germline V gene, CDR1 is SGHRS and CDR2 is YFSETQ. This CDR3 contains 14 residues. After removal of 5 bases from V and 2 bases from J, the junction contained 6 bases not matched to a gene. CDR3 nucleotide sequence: TGCGCCAGCAGTCCTTGGGACAGGACCTACGAGCAGTACTTC. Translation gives CASSPWDRTYEQYF.

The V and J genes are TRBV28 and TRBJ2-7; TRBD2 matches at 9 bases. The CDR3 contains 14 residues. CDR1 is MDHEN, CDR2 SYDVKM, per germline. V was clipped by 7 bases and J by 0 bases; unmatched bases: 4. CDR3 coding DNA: TGTGCCAGCAAACTAGCGGGCCTCTCCTACGAGCAGTACTTC. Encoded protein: CASKLAGLSYEQYF. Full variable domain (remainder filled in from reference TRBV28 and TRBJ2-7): DVKVTQSSRYLVKRTGEKVFLECVQDMDHENMFWYRQDPGLGLRLIYFSYDVKMKEKGDIPEGYSVSREKKERFSLILESASTNQTSMYLCASKLAGLSYEQYFGPGTRLTVT.

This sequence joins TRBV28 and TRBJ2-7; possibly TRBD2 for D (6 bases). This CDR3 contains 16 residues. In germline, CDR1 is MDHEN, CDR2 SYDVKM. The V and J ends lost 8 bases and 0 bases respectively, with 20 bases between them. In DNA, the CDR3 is TGTGCCAGCGGCTCAACTACTAGCTCTTACTCCTACGAGCAGTACTTC. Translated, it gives CASGSTTSSYSYEQYF.

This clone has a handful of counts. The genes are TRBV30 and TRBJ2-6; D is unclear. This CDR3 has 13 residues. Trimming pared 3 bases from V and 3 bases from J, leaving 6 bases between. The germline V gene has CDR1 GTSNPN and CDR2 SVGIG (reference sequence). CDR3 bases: TGTGCCTGGAGGGGCCGTGGGGCCAACGTCCTGACTTTC. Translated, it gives CAWRGRGANVLTF. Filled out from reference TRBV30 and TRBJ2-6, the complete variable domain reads SQTIHQWPATLVQPVGSPLSLECTVEGTSNPNLYWYRQAAGRGLQLLFYSVGIGQISSEVPQNLSASRPQDRQFILSSKKLLLSDSGFYLCAWRGRGANVLTFGAGSRLTVL.

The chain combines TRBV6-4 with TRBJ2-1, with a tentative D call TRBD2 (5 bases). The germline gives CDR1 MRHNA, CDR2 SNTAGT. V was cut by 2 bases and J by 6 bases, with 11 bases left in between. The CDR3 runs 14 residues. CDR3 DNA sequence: TGTGCCAGCAGTGACGTCGCGGGCGCCAATGAGCAGTTCTTC. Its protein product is CASSDVAGANEQFF.

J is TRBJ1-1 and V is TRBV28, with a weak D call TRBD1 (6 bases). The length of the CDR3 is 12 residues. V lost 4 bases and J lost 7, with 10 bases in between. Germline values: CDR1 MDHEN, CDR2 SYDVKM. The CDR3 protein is CASSWGQVEAFF. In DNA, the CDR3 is TGTGCCAGCAGTTGGGGGCAGGTTGAAGCTTTCTTT.

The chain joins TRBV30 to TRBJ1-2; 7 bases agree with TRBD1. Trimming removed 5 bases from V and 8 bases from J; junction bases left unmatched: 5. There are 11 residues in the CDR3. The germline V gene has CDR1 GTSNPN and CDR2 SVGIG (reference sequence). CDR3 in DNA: TGTGCCTGGGAGGGGGCGAAGGGCTACACCTTC. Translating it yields CAWEGAKGYTF.

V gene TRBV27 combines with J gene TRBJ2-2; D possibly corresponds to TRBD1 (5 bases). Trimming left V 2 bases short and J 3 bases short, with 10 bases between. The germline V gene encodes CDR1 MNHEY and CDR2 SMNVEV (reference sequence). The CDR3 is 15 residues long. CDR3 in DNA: TGTGCCAGCAGTTTAAGGGGTCGTTACACCGGGGAGCTGTTTTTT. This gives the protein CASSLRGRYTGELFF.

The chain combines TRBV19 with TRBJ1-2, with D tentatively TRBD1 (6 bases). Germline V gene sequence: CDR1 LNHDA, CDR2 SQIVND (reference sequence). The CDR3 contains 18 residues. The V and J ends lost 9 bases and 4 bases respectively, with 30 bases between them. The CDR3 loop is CASFQGPGRDTFGYGYTF. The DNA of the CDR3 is TGTGCCAGCTTCCAGGGTCCGGGACGGGACACCTTCGGCTATGGCTACACCTTC.

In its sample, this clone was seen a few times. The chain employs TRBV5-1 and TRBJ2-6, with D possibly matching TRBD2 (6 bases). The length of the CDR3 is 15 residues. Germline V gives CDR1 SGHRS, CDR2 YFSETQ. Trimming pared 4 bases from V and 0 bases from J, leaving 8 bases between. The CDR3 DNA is TGCGCCAGCAGCCCGGGGGACTCTGGGGCCAACGTCCTGACTTTC. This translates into CASSPGDSGANVLTF.